This TCR beta chain was documented in a study of cytomegalovirus exposure and HLA in healthy donors (TCRdb year 2017). With regard to the full study: An earlier analysis of approximately 640 of the donors reported 250 to 350 Gb of sequence data and some 120 million unique TCR beta sequences from around 200 million T cells. Roughly 300 gigabases of sequencing data and around 88 million unique TCR sequences made up an early release that covered nearly 650 HLA-typed donors. Of the roughly 410 genotyped donors, 65% to 90% were placed in the genetic ancestry cluster associated with self-reported Caucasian donors. The study aimed to test whether signatures of past pathogen exposure could be identified by cataloging public T cell receptors. Using immunosequencing, the study profiled T cell repertoires from fewer than 700 subjects and related those repertoires to cytomegalovirus serostatus. Besides the first cohort of some 670 subjects, a separate validation cohort made up of roughly 130 different subjects was used. To predict cytomegalovirus infection status, the study brought together high-throughput TCR immunosequencing, statistical association of individual TCRs with disease status, and machine learning. To study patterns of TCR occurrence, a later analysis re-analyzed previously published TCR beta repertoires from 666 donors and added high-resolution HLA genotyping. The later analysis used no new phenotypic data to find candidate immune exposures, relying instead on TCR beta sequences and their occurrence across donors. In an earlier analysis of 587 of the donors, high-throughput TCR beta sequencing was used to judge whether each TCR beta V gene segment behaved as functional or pseudogenic. Donor age, sex, ethnicity and CMV serostatus were collected together with the repertoire data. A later genetic analysis used genome-wide SNP genotypes for about 65% of the roughly 670 donors, treating that subset as a discovery cohort. All discovery cohort repertoires had been generated using a single sequencing platform. HLA typing included class I and class II loci at four-digit resolution. Typing coverage varied by locus: about 620-630 donors for A, B, C, DRB1 and DQB1; approximately 500 for DQA1; 606 for DPA1; more than 450 for DPB1. Five DR-DQ haplotypes were treated as single units for association and clustering because of strong linkage in the cohort. On average, around 240,000 unique TCR beta nucleotide sequences were sequenced per donor among 300 to 500 genotyped donors of the cohort, with roughly a sixth of those sequences being non-productive.

What the research found in general, with its limitations: At a false discovery rate of 0.05, a later analysis linked about 17,000 TCR beta sequences to specific HLA alleles. The 87-base-pair reads could not distinguish some IMGT-functional V segments, including TRBV6-2 and TRBV6-3, so those segments were excluded. The only immune exposure information available for the cohort was CMV serostatus. While some public TCRs were present in many individuals, most TCR sequences turned up only very rarely across donors. The authors suggested that the approach could potentially be extended to other disease states and immunological phenotypes. According to a later genetic analysis, donors in an Asian-associated ancestry cluster had fewer N-insertions in productive TCRs than the roughly 670-donor mean. A later analysis found that HLA-associated TCR beta chains were more clonally expanded and had lower generation probabilities than equally common non-associated chains. The classifier was reported to diagnose cytomegalovirus status with high specificity and sensitivity in both the original cohort and the validation cohort. A later analysis found that TCR association rates varied across HLA loci, with DRB1 alleles showing the most associated TCRs and HLA-C alleles the fewest. A total of 164 TCR beta chains were listed by the study as associated with cytomegalovirus. An earlier analysis of around 500 of the donors showed that most TCR beta V segments appeared in productive rearrangements either about 87% or about 30% of the time, which broadly matched IMGT annotations. Because HLA typing was unavailable for some donors at each locus, only the typed subset was used in association tests. V-gene and J-gene trimming of TCR beta chains was associated with a missense DCLRE1C variant in a later genetic analysis, and the association was replicated in an independent cohort. According to a later analysis, parvovirus B19, influenza, CMV and Epstein-Barr virus appeared linked to several top co-occurrence clusters. In vitro tests confirmed that a few of the cytomegalovirus-associated TCR beta chains recognize cytomegalovirus antigens. A further reported finding was that TCR beta sequences accurately predicted the HLA-A and HLA-B alleles for most subjects in the first cohort. Strong co-occurrence of HLA alleles, especially DR and DQ, made assigning TCR associations to individual alleles difficult. In a later analysis, most CMV-associated TCR beta chains were found to appear HLA-restricted, with HLA associations seemingly driven largely by CMV exposure. The sequencing pipeline was judged likely to have produced a cluster of highly shared sequence variants as a technical artifact. Because counts were too low, roughly 17 rarely observed V segments, including chromosome 9 orphons, were left out of the earlier analysis of 587 of the donors. Correlated functional status among segregating V segments might reflect linkage disequilibrium, but an unknown experimental factor could not be ruled out. Sequencing depth was assumed to be roughly uniform across donors in the presence/absence analyses, though that assumption may not hold. This cohort had only TCR beta chains sequenced, and the lack of alpha or paired-chain data limited which features could be detected.

A remark on this clone: Its antigen has not been determined. Base qualities are not recorded, but no much larger clone differs from it by a single base.

The CDR3, cysteine through phenylalanine, is 15 amino acids long. The kept DNA is CDR3 alone, 45 bases in frame from the first base. The germline V end is reduced by 2 bases and the J end by 3 bases; junction bases left unmatched: 5. Looking up the germline V gene yields CDR1 SGDLS and CDR2 YYNGEE. The cohort consisted of approximately 690 healthy bone marrow donors. Cohort members were all nominally healthy when sampled, although unrecorded immune exposures were likely present. The donor tested CMV seropositive and was one of the 289 seropositive cohort members. A peripheral blood sample was collected from each donor, and TCR beta sequencing was performed on peripheral blood mononuclear cells. Genomic DNA extraction from the blood cell samples was performed with the Qiagen DNeasy Blood Extraction Kit. The library was generated by the immunoSEQ multiplex PCR assay. The multiplex PCR relied on a mix of 60 forward primers for TCR Vbeta segments and 13 reverse primers for TCR Jbeta segments. Amplification of the CDR3 region of rearranged TCR beta genes was performed with a multiplex PCR assay on genomic DNA. On the Illumina HiSeq System, the amplified TCR beta libraries were sequenced as 87-base-pair reads. The authors' pipeline ran thus. Across the 640 or so repertoires, a later analysis counted approximately 75 million unique TCR beta chains, 9 million to 14 million of which were shared by at least two donors. Raw reads were error-corrected and collapsed into unique sequences with a nearest-neighbor algorithm that merged closely related sequences to remove PCR and sequencing errors. V, D and J gene segments were assigned by aligning CDR3 sequences to IMGT reference sequences. For a sequence to be retained, at least a six-nucleotide match to both a V gene segment and a J gene segment was required. A rearrangement counted as productive if the CDR3 had no stop codons and remained in frame with V and J, and every other rearrangement counted as non-productive. CDR3 was defined according to IMGT convention as the region running from the second conserved V-encoded cysteine to the conserved J-encoded phenylalanine. The earlier analysis of about 590 of the donors excluded sequences that lacked an unambiguous match to a single V gene segment. In an earlier analysis of 587 of the donors, a V segment was called functional when productive rearrangements were above 56.7%, and segregating when the standard deviation between donors exceeded 5%. A statistical classification framework was built to diagnose cytomegalovirus status from the catalog of TCR beta chain sequences. In a later analysis, TCR nucleotide sequences were compared against IMGT/GENE-DB human TR gene sequences so that V and J genes could be assigned. The TCRdist pipeline was used in a later analysis to assign CDR3 sequences and most-parsimonious VDJ recombination scenarios. A later analysis defined each TCR beta chain by its CDR3 amino acid sequence plus V-gene family, and excluded reads lacking a unique V-gene family. In a later analysis, 450 to 600 highly shared, low-generation-probability nucleotide sequences were removed to address suspected cross-contamination and a sequencing artifact. For each public chain, a later analysis derived a clonal expansion index from normalized ranks of inferred template counts within each repertoire. In a later analysis, generation probabilities were computed with a VDJ recombination model fitted to out-of-frame rearrangements, and the resulting probabilities were checked against IGoR. In a later analysis, hypergeometric tests were used to score TCR-TCR, TCR-HLA and TCR-CMV co-occurrence, with a repertoire-size bias correction applied to TCR pairs. A later analysis estimated false discovery rates by permuting HLA or CMV assignments 20 times. In a later analysis, co-occurring TCRs were grouped using DBSCAN, with TCRdist sequence similarity added in when clustering inside HLA-allele-positive subsets. Repertoires with fewer than 30,000 or more than 120,000 public chains were left out of co-occurrence clustering, as were four to six repertoires with anomalous nucleotide sharing. TCRdb's version of the immuneACCESS table is confined to in-frame rearrangements and falls short of the full clone set. An unresolved V gene accounts for under half of the shortfall where checked; the remainder is of unknown origin. Clone size and V and J calls were adopted from that table, with D and trimming inferred from the DNA. The sample table records around 91,000 clones; about three quarters of these occur just once. The ten biggest clones cover less than 5.5% of the sample.

Sequencing used PBMCs. This receptor was obtained from a male donor in good health and CMV-seropositive. Recombination linked TRBV9 to TRBJ2-1, with 7 bases in between that match TRBD2. The sequence in DNA is TGTGCCAGCAGCGTCGCCGGGACTAACTACAATGAGCAGTTCTTC. Its protein reads: CASSVAGTNYNEQFF.